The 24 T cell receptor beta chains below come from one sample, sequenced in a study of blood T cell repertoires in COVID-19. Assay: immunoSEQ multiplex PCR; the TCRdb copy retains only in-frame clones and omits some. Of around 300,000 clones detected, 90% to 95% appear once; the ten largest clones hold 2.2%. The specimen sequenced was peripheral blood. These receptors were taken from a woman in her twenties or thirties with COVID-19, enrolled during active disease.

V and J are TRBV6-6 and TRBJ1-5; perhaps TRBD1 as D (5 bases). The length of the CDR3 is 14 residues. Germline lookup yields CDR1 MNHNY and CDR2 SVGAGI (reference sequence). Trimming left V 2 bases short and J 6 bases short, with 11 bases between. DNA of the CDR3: TGTGCCAGCAGTTACCGCTTAGGGGTTCAGCCCCAGCATTTT. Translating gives CASSYRLGVQPQHF.

The CDR3 DNA is TGTGCCAGCTCACTCCGGGACACCCACGAGCAGTACTTC. This gives the protein CASSLRDTHEQYF. The rearrangement uses TRBV18 and TRBJ2-7; D is perhaps TRBD1 (6 bases). Trimming stripped 4 bases from V and 5 bases from J, with 12 bases between. CDR3 length: 13 amino acids. Looked up from germline, CDR1 is KGHSH and CDR2 is LQKENI.

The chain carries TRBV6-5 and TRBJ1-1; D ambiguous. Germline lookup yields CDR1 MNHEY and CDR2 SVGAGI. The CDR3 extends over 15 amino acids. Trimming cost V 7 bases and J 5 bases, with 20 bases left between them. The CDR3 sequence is CASKNGQARGTEAFF. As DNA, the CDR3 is TGTGCCAGCAAGAACGGGCAGGCCCGGGGAACTGAAGCTTTCTTT.

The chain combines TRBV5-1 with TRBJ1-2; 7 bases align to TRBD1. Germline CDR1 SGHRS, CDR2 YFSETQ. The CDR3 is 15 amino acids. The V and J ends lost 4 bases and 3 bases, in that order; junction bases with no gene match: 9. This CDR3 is CASSAGTDRYYGYTF. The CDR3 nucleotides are TGCGCCAGCAGCGCCGGGACAGACAGATACTATGGCTACACCTTC.

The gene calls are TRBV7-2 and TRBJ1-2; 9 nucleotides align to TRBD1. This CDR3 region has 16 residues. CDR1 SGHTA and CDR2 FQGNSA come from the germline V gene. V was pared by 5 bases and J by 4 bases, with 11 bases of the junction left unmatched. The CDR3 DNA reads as TGTGCCAGCAGCCCCGGGCGGGACAGGGCGGGCTATGGCTACACCTTC. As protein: CASSPGRDRAGYGYTF.

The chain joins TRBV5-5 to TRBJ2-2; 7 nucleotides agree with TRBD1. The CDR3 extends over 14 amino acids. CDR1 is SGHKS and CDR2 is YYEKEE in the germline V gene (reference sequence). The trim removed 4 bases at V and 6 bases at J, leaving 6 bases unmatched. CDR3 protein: CASSLEQGPGELFF. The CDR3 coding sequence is TGTGCCAGCAGCCTGGAACAGGGGCCCGGGGAGCTGTTTTTT.

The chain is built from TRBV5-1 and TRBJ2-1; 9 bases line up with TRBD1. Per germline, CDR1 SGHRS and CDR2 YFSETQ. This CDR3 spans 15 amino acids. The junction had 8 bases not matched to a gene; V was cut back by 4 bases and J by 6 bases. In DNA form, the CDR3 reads TGCGCCAGCAGCGGAGCCGGGACAGGGCGCAATGAGCAGTTCTTC. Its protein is CASSGAGTGRNEQFF.

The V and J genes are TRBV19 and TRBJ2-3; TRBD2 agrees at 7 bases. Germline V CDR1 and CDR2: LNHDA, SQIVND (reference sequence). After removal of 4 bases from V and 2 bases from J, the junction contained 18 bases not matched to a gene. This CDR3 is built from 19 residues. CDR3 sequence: CASSRAPSGPLKSTDTQYF. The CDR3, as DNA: TGTGCCAGTAGTAGAGCCCCTAGCGGACCACTGAAATCCACAGATACGCAGTATTTT. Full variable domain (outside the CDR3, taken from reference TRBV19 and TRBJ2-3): DGGITQSPKYLFRKEGQNVTLSCEQNLNHDAMYWYRQDPGQGLRLIYYSQIVNDFQKGDIAEGYSVSREKKESFPLTVTSAQKNPTAFYLCASSRAPSGPLKSTDTQYFGPGTRLTVL.

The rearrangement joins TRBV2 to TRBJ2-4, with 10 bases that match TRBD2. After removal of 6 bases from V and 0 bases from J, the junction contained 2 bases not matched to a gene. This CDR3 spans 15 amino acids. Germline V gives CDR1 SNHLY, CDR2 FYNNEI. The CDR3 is CASRSSGGAKNIQYF. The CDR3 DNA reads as TGTGCCAGCAGATCTAGCGGGGGAGCCAAAAACATTCAGTACTTC.

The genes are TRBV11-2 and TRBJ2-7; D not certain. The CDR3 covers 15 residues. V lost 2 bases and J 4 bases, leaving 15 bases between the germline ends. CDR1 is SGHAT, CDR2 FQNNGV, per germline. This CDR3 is CASSLLGSNPYEQYF. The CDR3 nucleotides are TGTGCCAGCAGCTTATTGGGCTCCAATCCATACGAGCAGTACTTC.

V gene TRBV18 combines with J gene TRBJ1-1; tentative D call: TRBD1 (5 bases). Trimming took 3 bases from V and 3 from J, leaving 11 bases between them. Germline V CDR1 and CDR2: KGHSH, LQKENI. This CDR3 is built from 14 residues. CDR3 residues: CASSPGGVHTEAFF. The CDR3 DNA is TGTGCCAGCTCACCTGGGGGGGTACACACTGAAGCTTTCTTT.

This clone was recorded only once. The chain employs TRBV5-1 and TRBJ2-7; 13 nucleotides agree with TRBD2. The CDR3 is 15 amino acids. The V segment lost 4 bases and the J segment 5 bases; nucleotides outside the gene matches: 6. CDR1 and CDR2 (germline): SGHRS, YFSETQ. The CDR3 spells CASSVTSGRGNEQYF. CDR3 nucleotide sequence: TGCGCCAGCAGCGTAACTAGCGGGAGGGGAAACGAGCAGTACTTC. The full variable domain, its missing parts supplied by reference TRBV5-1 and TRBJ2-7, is KAGVTQTPRYLIKTRGQQVTLSCSPISGHRSVSWYQQTPGQGLQFLFEYFSETQRNKGNFPGRFSGRQFSNSRSEMNVSTLELGDSALYLCASSVTSGRGNEQYFGPGTRLTVT.

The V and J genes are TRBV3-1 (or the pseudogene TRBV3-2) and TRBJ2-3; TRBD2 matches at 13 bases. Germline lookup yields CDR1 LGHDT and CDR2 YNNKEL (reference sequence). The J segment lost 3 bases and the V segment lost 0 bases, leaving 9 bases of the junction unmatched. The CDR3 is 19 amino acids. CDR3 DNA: TGTGCCAGCAGCCAAGACAGGACTAGCGGGAGAGGGGGGACAGATACGCAGTATTTT. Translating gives CASSQDRTSGRGGTDTQYF.

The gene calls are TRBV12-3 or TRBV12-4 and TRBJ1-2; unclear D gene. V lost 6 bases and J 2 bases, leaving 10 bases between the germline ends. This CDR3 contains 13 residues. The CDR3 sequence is CASSPTNNYGYTF. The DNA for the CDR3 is TGTGCCAGCAGCCCAACAAACAACTATGGCTACACCTTC.

Here the CDR3 DNA reads TGCGCCAGCAGCTCTTCCGGGGAACCTTACGAGCAGTACTTC. Encoded protein: CASSSSGEPYEQYF. V usage is TRBV5-1 and J usage is TRBJ2-7; a possible D gene is TRBD2 (5 bases). The V end lost 3 bases, the J end lost 4 bases, and 14 bases lay between the germline ends. The germline V gene encodes CDR1 SGHRS and CDR2 YFSETQ. The CDR3 is 14 residues long. The whole variable domain, filled in from reference TRBV5-1 and TRBJ2-7, reads KAGVTQTPRYLIKTRGQQVTLSCSPISGHRSVSWYQQTPGQGLQFLFEYFSETQRNKGNFPGRFSGRQFSNSRSEMNVSTLELGDSALYLCASSSSGEPYEQYFGPGTRLTVT.

CDR3 in DNA: TGTGCCAGCAGCTCTAGCGGGGATTACAATGAGCAGTTCTTC. This encodes CASSSSGDYNEQFF. V usage is TRBV28 and J usage is TRBJ2-1; TRBD2 agrees at 9 bases. This CDR3 contains 14 residues. Germline lookup yields CDR1 MDHEN and CDR2 SYDVKM. V was clipped by 6 bases and J by 4 bases; unmatched bases: 4.

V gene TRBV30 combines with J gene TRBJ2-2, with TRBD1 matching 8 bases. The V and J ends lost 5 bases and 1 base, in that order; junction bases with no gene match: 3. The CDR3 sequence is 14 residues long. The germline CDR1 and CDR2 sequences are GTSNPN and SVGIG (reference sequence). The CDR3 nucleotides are TGTGCCTGGTCGGACAGGGTGAACACCGGGGAGCTGTTTTTT. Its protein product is CAWSDRVNTGELFF.

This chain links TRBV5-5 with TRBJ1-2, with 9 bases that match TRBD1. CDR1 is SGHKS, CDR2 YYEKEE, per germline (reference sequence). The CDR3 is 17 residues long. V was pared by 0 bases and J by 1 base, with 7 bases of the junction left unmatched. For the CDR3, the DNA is TGTGCCAGCAGCTTGGAGTATATGACAGGGGGTAACTATGGCTACACCTTC. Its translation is CASSLEYMTGGNYGYTF.

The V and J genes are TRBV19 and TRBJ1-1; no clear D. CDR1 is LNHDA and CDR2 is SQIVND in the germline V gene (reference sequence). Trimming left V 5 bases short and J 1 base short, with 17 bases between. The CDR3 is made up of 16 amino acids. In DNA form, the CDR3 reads TGTGCCAGTAGTCCAATATTCCTCGCAGGGAACACTGAAGCTTTCTTT. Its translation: CASSPIFLAGNTEAFF.

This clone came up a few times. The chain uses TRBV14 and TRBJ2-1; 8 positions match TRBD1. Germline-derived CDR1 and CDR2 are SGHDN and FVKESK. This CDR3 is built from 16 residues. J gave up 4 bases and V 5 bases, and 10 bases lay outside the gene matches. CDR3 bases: TGTGCCAGCAGCTTCTTTCCGGGACAGGTGTACAATGAGCAGTTCTTC. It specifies CASSFFPGQVYNEQFF.

This chain's CDR3 is CASSLGVGQIINSPLHF. DNA for the CDR3: TGTGCCAGCAGTTTAGGTGTGGGACAGATAATTAATTCACCCCTCCACTTT. The V gene is TRBV27, the J gene TRBJ1-6; 7 bases match TRBD1. CDR1 and CDR2 (germline): MNHEY, SMNVEV (reference sequence). The J segment lost 6 bases and the V segment lost 2 bases, leaving 10 bases of the junction unmatched. The CDR3 extends over 17 amino acids.

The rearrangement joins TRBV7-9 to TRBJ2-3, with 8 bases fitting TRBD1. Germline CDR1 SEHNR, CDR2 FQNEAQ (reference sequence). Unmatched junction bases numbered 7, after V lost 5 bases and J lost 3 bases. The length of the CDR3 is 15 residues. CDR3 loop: CASSIGQGGTDTQYF. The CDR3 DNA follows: TGTGCCAGCAGCATTGGACAGGGTGGGACAGATACGCAGTATTTT. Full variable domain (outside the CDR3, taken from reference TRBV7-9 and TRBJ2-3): DTGVSQNPRHKITKRGQNVTFRCDPISEHNRLYWYRQTLGQGPEFLTYFQNEAQLEKSRLLSDRFSAERPKGSFSTLEIQRTEQGDSAMYLCASSIGQGGTDTQYFGPGTRLTVL.

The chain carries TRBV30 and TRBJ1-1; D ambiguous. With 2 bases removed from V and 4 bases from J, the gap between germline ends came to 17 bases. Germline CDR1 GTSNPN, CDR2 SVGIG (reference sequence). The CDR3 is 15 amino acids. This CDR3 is CAWSPLVRAGTEAFF. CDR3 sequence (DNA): TGTGCCTGGAGTCCGTTGGTGAGGGCTGGCACTGAAGCTTTCTTT.

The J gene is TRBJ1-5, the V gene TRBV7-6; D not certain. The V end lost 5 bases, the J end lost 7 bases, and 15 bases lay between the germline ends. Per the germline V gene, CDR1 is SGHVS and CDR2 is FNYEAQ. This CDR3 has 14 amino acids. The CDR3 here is CASSEGRDTQPQHF. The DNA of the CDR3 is TGTGCCAGCAGCGAAGGTCGGGATACGCAGCCCCAGCATTTT.